A selection of T cell receptor beta chains follows, all from one sample in a study of blood T cell repertoires in COVID-19. This table comes from immunoSEQ multiplex PCR, and its TCRdb copy is limited to in-frame clones, with some not included. The sample gives around 120,000 clones, 83% of which show up once; approximately 2.1% is in the top ten. Material for sequencing was peripheral blood. The receptors shown here come from a man in his thirties or forties with acute or convalescent COVID-19. Each CDR3 is given with its conserved first and last residue. The D gene is left open where the match is weak. Clone size is shown for a subset of rows, as once, few, many or a class of expanded clone.

TRBJ2-1 TRBV5-4 NA TRBD1 CASSFGTANEQFF TGTGCCAGCAGCTTCGGGACAGCCAATGAGCAGTTCTTC
TRBJ1-5 TRBV12-1 once NA CASSFGPNNQPQHF TGTGCCAGCAGCTTTGGGCCGAACAATCAGCCCCAGCATTTT
TRBJ1-1 TRBV5-5 NA NA CASSSLRFPGAFF TGTGCCAGCAGCTCGTTAAGGTTTCCGGGAGCTTTCTTT
TRBJ1-1 TRBV5-1 NA TRBD1 CASSLGTGNEAFF TGCGCCAGCAGCCTGGGGACAGGGAATGAAGCTTTCTTT
TRBJ2-2 TRBV6-2/TRBV6-3 NA NA CASSETGELFF TGTGCCAGCAGCGAGACCGGGGAGCTGTTTTTT
TRBJ2-2 TRBV24-1 few NA CATSDSRETGELFF TGTGCCACCAGTGATTCCCGGGAGACCGGGGAGCTGTTTTTT
TRBJ2-3 TRBV7-3 NA TRBD1 CASSLQGADYTQYF TGTGCCAGCAGCCTACAGGGGGCAGATTATACGCAGTATTTT
TRBJ1-5 TRBV5-4 few TRBD1 CASSSGQGGGQPQHF TGTGCCAGCAGCTCGGGACAGGGGGGTGGGCAGCCCCAGCATTTT
TRBJ1-5 TRBV27 NA NA CASSFSGGNQPQHF TGTGCCAGCAGTTTTAGTGGAGGGAATCAGCCCCAGCATTTT
TRBJ1-5 TRBV19 once TRBD1 CASTGTGGRAQHF TGTGCCAGTACCGGGACAGGGGGCCGAGCCCAGCATTTT
TRBJ2-1 TRBV11-2 NA TRBD1 CASSSDLGTGNYNEQFF TGTGCCAGCAGCTCAGATCTAGGGACAGGGAACTACAATGAGCAGTTCTTC
TRBJ1-2 TRBV4-3 NA TRBD1 CASSQGTGLGANYGYTF TGCGCCAGCAGCCAGGGGACAGGGTTGGGAGCTAACTATGGCTACACCTTC
TRBJ1-6 TRBV2 NA NA CASRAKDRSYNSPLHF TGTGCCAGCAGGGCTAAAGACAGGAGCTATAATTCACCCCTCCACTTT
TRBJ2-3 TRBV6-6 NA TRBD2 CASSPPSGGGSTDTQYF TGTGCCAGCAGTCCCCCCTCCGGGGGGGGAAGCACAGATACGCAGTATTTT
TRBJ1-4 TRBV30 NA NA CAWSQHRLNEKLFF TGTGCCTGGAGTCAACACAGGCTTAATGAAAAACTGTTTTTT
TRBJ2-7 TRBV19 once TRBD1 CASSITGGGYEQYF TGTGCCAGTAGTATCACAGGGGGTGGCTACGAGCAGTACTTC
TRBJ1-1 TRBV20-1 NA NA CSASYQGLNTEAFF TGCAGTGCTAGTTATCAGGGCCTGAACACTGAAGCTTTCTTT
TRBJ2-1 TRBV4-3 NA TRBD1 CASSQEGTGAYEQFF TGCGCCAGCAGCCAAGAGGGGACAGGGGCATATGAGCAGTTCTTC
TRBJ1-1 TRBV23-1 NA TRBD1 CASPSGDRGGGTEAFF TGCGCCAGTCCCTCTGGGGACAGGGGAGGTGGCACTGAAGCTTTCTTT
TRBJ1-4 TRBV7-2 once NA CASSFGYTGEKLFF TGTGCCAGCAGCTTTGGCTACACGGGGGAAAAACTGTTTTTT
TRBJ1-3 TRBV18 NA TRBD1 CASSPILGTGPSGNTIYF TGTGCCAGCTCACCGATCCTAGGGACAGGCCCCTCTGGAAACACCATATATTTT
TRBJ1-4 TRBV5-1 NA NA CASSPRANEKLFF TGCGCCAGCAGCCCCAGGGCTAATGAAAAACTGTTTTTT
TRBJ1-6 TRBV2 NA NA CASSVEGSDNSPLHF TGTGCCAGCTCTGTAGAGGGTTCCGATAATTCACCCCTCCACTTT
TRBJ2-7 TRBV2 NA TRBD1 CASTTDRGNYEQYF TGTGCCAGCACCACCGACAGGGGCAACTACGAGCAGTACTTC
TRBJ2-4 TRBV4-3 NA NA CASSQDGLAKNIQYF TGCGCCAGCAGCCAAGATGGCCTAGCCAAAAACATTCAGTACTTC
TRBJ2-3 TRBV14 NA TRBD1 CASSWGQTDTQYF TGTGCCAGCAGCTGGGGACAGACAGATACGCAGTATTTT
TRBJ2-7 TRBV27 once NA CASSLGQSYEQYF TGTGCCAGCAGTTTAGGACAGTCCTACGAGCAGTACTTC
TRBJ2-3 TRBV7-6 NA TRBD1 CASSLGPQTGPRTDTQYF TGTGCCAGCAGCTTAGGCCCTCAGACAGGGCCTCGCACAGATACGCAGTATTTT
TRBJ1-1 TRBV2 NA TRBD1 CARTGVATEAFF TGTGCCAGGACAGGGGTTGCCACTGAAGCTTTCTTT
TRBJ1-6 TRBV6-5 NA TRBD1 CASSTLRDRGPPLHF TGTGCCAGCAGCACACTCCGGGACAGGGGGCCACCCCTCCACTTT
TRBJ2-5 TRBV11-3 NA NA CASSRYQETQYF TGTGCCAGCAGCCGGTACCAAGAGACCCAGTACTTC